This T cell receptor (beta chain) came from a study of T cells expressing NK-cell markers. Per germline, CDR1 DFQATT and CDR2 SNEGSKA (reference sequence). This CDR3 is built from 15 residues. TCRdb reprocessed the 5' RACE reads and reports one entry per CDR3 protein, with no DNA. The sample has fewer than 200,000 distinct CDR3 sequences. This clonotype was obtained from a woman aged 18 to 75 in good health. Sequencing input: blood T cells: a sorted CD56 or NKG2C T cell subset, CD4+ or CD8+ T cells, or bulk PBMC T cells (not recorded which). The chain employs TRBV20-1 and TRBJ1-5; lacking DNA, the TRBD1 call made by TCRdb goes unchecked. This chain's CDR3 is CSARMDRARNQPQHF.